This passage covers 18 T cell receptor beta chains from one sample sequenced in a study of beta chain features in type 1 diabetes. Expressed TCRB transcripts were sequenced because the entire RNA isolate underwent reverse transcription. Clones were sequenced by immunoSEQ multiplex PCR, and TCRdb holds only the in-frame ones, with some missing. The table includes over 100,000 clones, almost 40% detected once. Sequencing used stem cell memory CD4+ T cells from blood. The receptors shown here come from a woman aged 18-29 years in good health.

The rearrangement joins TRBV28 to TRBJ2-7; TRBD1 agrees at 9 bases. The V gene's germline CDR1 is MDHEN and CDR2 SYDVKM. CDR3 length equals 15 residues. The ends lost 5 bases at V and 4 bases at J; junction bases unmatched: 9. The CDR3 DNA sequence: TGTGCCAGCAGTCCGACGGGACAGGGCAGGTACGAGCAGTACTTC. Protein: CASSPTGQGRYEQYF.

The chain carries TRBV7-9 and TRBJ2-2; 7 positions agree with TRBD2. J was trimmed by 6 bases and V by 3 bases; bases with no gene match: 7. Germline V CDR1 and CDR2: SEHNR, FQNEAQ (reference sequence). The CDR3 runs to 15 residues. The CDR3 coding sequence is TGTGCCAGCAGCTTTGAGGGAGGGTTCTCCGGGGAGCTGTTTTTT. It encodes CASSFEGGFSGELFF.

This clone was detected only a few times. This chain uses TRBV6-6 with TRBJ2-7; D uncertain. V lost 8 bases, J lost 0 bases, and 11 bases lay in between. This CDR3 region has 13 residues. Germline CDR1 and CDR2: MNHNY and SVGAGI (reference sequence). The CDR3 nucleotides are TGTGCCAGCTTAGACTCCTACTCCTACGAGCAGTACTTC. This codes for CASLDSYSYEQYF.

The genes are TRBV18 and TRBJ2-7; 9 bases are a match to TRBD1. The ends lost 3 bases at V and 1 base at J; junction bases unmatched: 7. Germline V gene data show CDR1 as KGHSH and CDR2 as LQKENI. The CDR3 is made up of 16 amino acids. The CDR3 loop is CASSPGPGQGSYEQYF. As DNA, the CDR3 is TGTGCCAGCTCACCTGGACCGGGACAGGGATCCTACGAGCAGTACTTC.

This clone came up a few times. CDR3 protein: CASSLEQGAFF. In DNA form, the CDR3 reads TGTGCCAGCAGCTTGGAACAGGGTGCTTTCTTT. The rearrangement uses TRBV7-2 and TRBJ1-1, with D possibly TRBD1 on 6 matching bases. There are 11 residues in the CDR3. V lost 3 bases to trimming and J lost 11 bases, with 10 bases between them. Germline V gene lookup returns CDR1 SGHTA and CDR2 FQGNSA.

This chain links TRBV6-4 with TRBJ2-1, with 12 bases that match TRBD2. The CDR3 spans 15 residues. With 5 bases clipped from V and 7 bases from J, the junction kept 6 bases outside the gene matches. Germline CDR1 and CDR2: MRHNA and SNTAGT. The CDR3 is CASSRLAGVGNEQFF. The CDR3 DNA reads as TGTGCCAGCAGTCGACTAGCGGGAGTGGGGAATGAGCAGTTCTTC.

V usage is TRBV6-5 and J usage is TRBJ1-1; tentative D call: TRBD1 (5 bases). The CDR3 covers 15 residues. Looked up from germline, CDR1 is MNHEY and CDR2 is SVGAGI. V was pared by 5 bases and J by 5 bases, with 18 bases between. The CDR3 spells CASSTRVAFGTEAFF. CDR3 DNA sequence: TGTGCCAGCAGTACCAGGGTTGCGTTTGGAACTGAAGCTTTCTTT.

The J gene is TRBJ2-1, the V gene TRBV7-6, with D perhaps matching TRBD2 (6 bases). V gave up 6 bases and J gave up 6 bases, with 12 bases separating them. From germline, CDR1 is SGHVS and CDR2 FNYEAQ. The CDR3 is 13 amino acids. CDR3 sequence: CASRSPGGNEQFF. CDR3 DNA sequence: TGTGCCAGCAGGAGTCCCGGGGGCAATGAGCAGTTCTTC.

The V and J genes are TRBV6-6 and TRBJ1-1; the D is unclear. Trimming cost V 4 bases and J 0 bases, with 6 bases left between them. Per the germline V gene, CDR1 is MNHNY and CDR2 is SVGAGI (reference sequence). The CDR3 is made up of 13 amino acids. The CDR3 reads CASSSYMNTEAFF. The CDR3, as DNA: TGTGCCAGCAGTTCTTATATGAACACTGAAGCTTTCTTT.

This clone has a handful of counts. The chain's CDR3 is CASNRRGSEQYF. DNA of the CDR3: TGTGCCAGCAATAGACGGGGGTCCGAGCAGTACTTC. The chain couples TRBV6-5 to TRBJ2-7; weak D call: TRBD2 (6 bases). V was shortened by 7 bases and J by 6 bases, with 13 bases between the two germline ends. The CDR3 covers 12 residues. Looked up from germline, CDR1 is MNHEY and CDR2 is SVGAGI.

The gene calls are TRBV5-1 and TRBJ2-1, with D maybe TRBD1 (6 bases). Per germline, CDR1 SGHRS and CDR2 YFSETQ. The CDR3 length is 17 residues. Between the trimmed V and J ends, which lost 2 bases and 4 bases, there was a span of 19 bases. The CDR3 sequence is CASSFLDGQTSYNEQFF. The CDR3 region has the DNA TGCGCCAGCAGCTTTCTAGACGGACAGACAAGTTACAATGAGCAGTTCTTC.

The genes are TRBV7-9 and TRBJ2-5; maybe TRBD2 (5 bases). This CDR3 has 15 amino acids. The ends were cut back, 5 bases at V and 5 bases at J, with 18 bases in the middle. Germline CDR1 SEHNR, CDR2 FQNEAQ (reference sequence). The CDR3 coding sequence is TGTGCCAGCAGCCTATGGAAGGGAGTTCAGGAGACCCAGTACTTC. As protein: CASSLWKGVQETQYF.

This clone appeared a few times. This sequence joins TRBV28 and TRBJ2-5; TRBD1 is a possible D gene (6 bases). Germline V gene sequence: CDR1 MDHEN, CDR2 SYDVKM. The CDR3 has 16 residues. The V gene lost 6 bases and the J gene lost 2 bases, with 19 bases spanning the gap. The CDR3 protein is CASSTAFGQRQETQYF. The CDR3 DNA reads as TGTGCCAGCAGCACGGCATTCGGACAGAGACAAGAGACCCAGTACTTC.

The rearrangement links TRBV7-9 to TRBJ2-5, with 10 nucleotides matching TRBD2. This CDR3 spans 15 amino acids. Looked up from germline, CDR1 is SEHNR and CDR2 is FQNEAQ (reference sequence). With 5 bases clipped from V and 5 bases from J, the junction kept 8 bases outside the gene matches. DNA for the CDR3: TGTGCCAGCAGCAAAATAGCGGGAGGATGGGAGACCCAGTACTTC. Amino acid sequence: CASSKIAGGWETQYF.

The chain recombines TRBV4-3 with TRBJ2-3; D might be TRBD2 (9 bases). This CDR3 has 15 residues. Deletions cut 4 bases from V and 5 bases from J, with 16 bases between. The germline gives CDR1 LGHNA, CDR2 YSLEER. CDR3 protein: CASSPASGTGDTQYF. The CDR3 coding sequence is TGCGCCAGCAGCCCGGCTAGCGGGACAGGAGATACGCAGTATTTT.

The chain carries TRBV14 and TRBJ2-3, with TRBD2 matching over 14 bases. CDR1 SGHDN and CDR2 FVKESK come from the germline V gene. With V trimmed by 0 bases and J by 8 bases, 10 bases remained unmatched. The CDR3 loop spans 18 amino acids. The CDR3 nucleotides read TGTGCCAGCAGCCAAGAAGTTCGGACTAGCGGGAGGATTGCTACGCAGTATTTT. It translates to CASSQEVRTSGRIATQYF.

This clone was recorded a few times. The chain carries TRBV6-5 and TRBJ2-7; 14 bases agree with TRBD2. With V trimmed by 6 bases and J by 4 bases, 5 bases remained unmatched. This CDR3 contains 15 residues. Germline V CDR1 and CDR2: MNHEY, SVGAGI. The CDR3 region is CASRSGTSGRYEQYF. CDR3 DNA: TGTGCCAGCAGATCTGGGACTAGCGGGAGATACGAGCAGTACTTC.

V gene TRBV7-3 combines with J gene TRBJ2-7; 9 bases are shared with TRBD2. Losses at the gene ends were 5 bases for V and 5 bases for J; bases not matched to a gene: 4. This CDR3 has 13 residues. Germline V gives CDR1 SGHTA, CDR2 FQGTGA. The CDR3 loop is CASSLGTSNEQYF. CDR3 nucleotides: TGTGCCAGCAGCCTTGGGACTAGCAACGAGCAGTACTTC.